This T cell receptor beta chain was observed in a study of human T cells and chemical hapten exposure. Indicated time point: patch test 3, about 24 weeks after DPC sensitization. Treatment noted: therapeutic diphenylcyclopropenone sensitization with weekly scalp DPC. Total RNA was extracted from unfractionated whole blood. Within the library, unique molecular identifiers were attached to each individual cDNA molecule. TCRdb re-called the RACE reads through MiXCR, storing one row per CDR3 protein. This sample has 120,000 or so distinct CDR3 sequences; about 11% occur once, and the top ten carry over 2%. V gave up 0 bases and J gave up 9 bases, with 11 bases separating them. Germline assignment: CDR1 LGHNA and CDR2 YSLEER. The CDR3 spans 13 residues.

J is TRBJ1-2 and V is TRBV4-3, with D hard to call. Here the sequenced sample was whole blood, taken in connection with sensitization to the hapten diphenylcyclopropenone (DPC). The receptor was isolated from a woman between 45 and 65 years old with alopecia areata. Some clones in this sample may be carry-over from other donors' samples. In nucleotides, the CDR3 is TGCGCCAGCAGCCAAGATCTCGGAGAAAGCTACACCTTC. Its translation is CASSQDLGESYTF.